The 27 T cell receptor beta chains below come from one sample, sequenced in a study of cytomegalovirus exposure and HLA in healthy donors. The PCR employed 60 Vbeta primers together with 13 Jbeta primers. Assay: immunoSEQ multiplex PCR; the TCRdb copy retains only in-frame clones and omits some. This sample yields around 150,000 clones, of which about 80% are seen a single time; about 7% belongs to the top ten. The specimen was PBMCs. The receptors originated from a man in his forties in good health and CMV-seropositive.

The chain has TRBV5-6 and TRBJ2-7; D perhaps matches TRBD2 (5 bases). Germline CDR1 is SGHDT and CDR2 is YYEEEE. The CDR3 is 13 residues long. V dropped 4 bases and J dropped 3 bases, with 11 bases sitting between them. The CDR3 region is CASSATSLYEQYF. The CDR3 bases are TGTGCCAGCAGCGCCACTAGTCTCTACGAGCAGTACTTC.

The chain is built from TRBV14 and TRBJ2-5, with unresolved D. The J call may be faulty, since TRBJ2-7 better matches the DNA end. Per the germline V gene, CDR1 is SGHDN and CDR2 is FVKESK. This CDR3 spans 13 amino acids. For the CDR3, the DNA is TGTGCCAGCAGCCAAGACCTCCCCTACGAGCAGTACTTC. Translation gives CASSQDLPYEQYF.

In its sample, this clone was seen a few times. The chain links TRBV29-1 to TRBJ1-1; the D gene is possibly TRBD1 (6 bases). Trimming removed 2 bases from V and 0 bases from J, with 10 bases in between. CDR1 is SQVTM, CDR2 ANQGSEA, per germline. The CDR3 has 14 amino acids. The CDR3 DNA reads TGCAGCGTTGAACTGGGGGACATGAACACTGAAGCTTTCTTT. Protein sequence: CSVELGDMNTEAFF.

In nucleotides, the CDR3 is TGTGCCAGCAGTTTAGGCAGGGCGACTGAAGCTTTCTTT. It encodes CASSLGRATEAFF. This chain connects TRBV27 to TRBJ1-1; a weak D match, TRBD1 (5 bases). The CDR3 has 13 amino acids. Germline lookup yields CDR1 MNHEY and CDR2 SMNVEV (reference sequence). V lost 2 bases and J lost 5, with 9 bases in between.

The rearrangement links TRBV6-4 to TRBJ1-4; possible D gene TRBD1, 5 bases. CDR1 and CDR2 from the germline V gene are MRHNA and SNTAGT. V was shortened by 3 bases and J by 0 bases, with 5 bases between the two germline ends. The CDR3 extends over 14 amino acids. In DNA, the CDR3 is TGTGCCAGCAGTGAGACAGCAACTAATGAAAAACTGTTTTTT. Amino acid sequence: CASSETATNEKLFF.

This clone was observed a handful of times. The chain has TRBV7-9 and TRBJ2-4; TRBD2 agrees at 8 bases. Trimming at V came to 1 base and at J to 4 bases, leaving 9 bases not matched to a gene. Germline V gene data show CDR1 as SEHNR and CDR2 as FQNEAQ (reference sequence). This CDR3 spans 17 amino acids. CDR3 bases: TGTGCCAGCAGCTTAGGGATCGGGTTAGCGGGGAAAAACATTCAGTACTTC. It translates to CASSLGIGLAGKNIQYF.

This clone came up a few times. V gene TRBV11-2 combines with J gene TRBJ2-7; 8 bases agree with TRBD2. The germline V gene has CDR1 SGHAT and CDR2 FQNNGV. The CDR3 has 17 residues. The V and J ends lost 1 base and 1 base, in that order; junction bases with no gene match: 9. In DNA, the CDR3 is TGTGCCAGCAGCTTAGGGGCCACTAGCGGAGGGTCCTACGAGCAGTACTTC. Translating gives CASSLGATSGGSYEQYF.

This chain connects TRBV18 to TRBJ1-4; 8 nucleotides line up with TRBD1. CDR1 KGHSH and CDR2 LQKENI come from the germline V gene. The junction had 7 bases not matched to a gene; V was cut back by 3 bases and J by 7 bases. The CDR3 loop spans 15 amino acids. For the CDR3, the DNA is TGTGCCAGCTCACCTCCGGGACAGGCGGGTGAAAAACTGTTTTTT. It yields the protein CASSPPGQAGEKLFF.

This clone was detected a few times. The chain joins TRBV5-4 to TRBJ2-1; TRBD2 might be the D (5 bases). The CDR3 is 14 residues long. Trimming cost V 7 bases and J 6 bases, with 17 bases left between them. The germline gives CDR1 SGHNT, CDR2 YYREEE (reference sequence). CDR3 in DNA: TGTGCCAGCTTACCGGACTTACGTTCCAATGAGCAGTTCTTC. It specifies CASLPDLRSNEQFF.

The chain recombines TRBV28 with TRBJ2-1; D not certain. With 5 bases removed from V and 4 bases from J, the gap between germline ends came to 15 bases. CDR1 and CDR2 from the germline V gene are MDHEN and SYDVKM. CDR3 length equals 15 residues. CDR3 in DNA: TGTGCCAGCAGTCACCGGTCTTCACAGTACAATGAGCAGTTCTTC. This codes for CASSHRSSQYNEQFF.

The rearrangement joins TRBV6-6 to TRBJ1-5, with 9 bases fitting TRBD1. The CDR3 has 15 residues. The ends lost 4 bases at V and 1 base at J; junction bases unmatched: 2. Germline lookup yields CDR1 MNHNY and CDR2 SVGAGI (reference sequence). DNA of the CDR3: TGTGCCAGCAGTTCGACAGGGGGGAGCAATCAGCCCCAGCATTTT. Amino acids: CASSSTGGSNQPQHF.

The gene calls are TRBV28 and TRBJ2-5; possibly TRBD2 for D (5 bases). Near its end, the DNA agrees better with TRBJ2-7, so the J call may be wrong. The germline V gene has CDR1 MDHEN and CDR2 SYDVKM. The CDR3 runs to 14 residues. The CDR3 is CASSFSGSSYEQYF. In DNA form, the CDR3 reads TGTGCCAGCAGTTTTTCGGGGAGCTCCTACGAGCAGTACTTC.

The chain couples TRBV5-1 to TRBJ1-1, with D hard to call. The V end was cut by 1 base, the J end by 0 bases, with 4 bases between. Germline lookup yields CDR1 SGHRS and CDR2 YFSETQ. This CDR3 contains 13 residues. The CDR3 is CASSLYLNTEAFF. DNA for the CDR3: TGCGCCAGCAGCTTGTACTTGAACACTGAAGCTTTCTTT.

The rearrangement joins TRBV30 to TRBJ1-1; D not certain. The germline V and J ends were trimmed by 3 bases and 1 base, with 12 bases remaining between them. Per germline, CDR1 GTSNPN and CDR2 SVGIG (reference sequence). The CDR3 loop spans 14 amino acids. The CDR3 region has the DNA TGTGCCTGGAGGGAATTTGACACGAACACTGAAGCTTTCTTT. It is translated as CAWREFDTNTEAFF.

This CDR3 reads CASSLGLAGDNEQFF. Written as DNA, the CDR3 is TGTGCCAGCAGCTTAGGTCTAGCGGGAGATAATGAGCAGTTCTTC. The chain recombines TRBV11-3 with TRBJ2-1; 10 nucleotides agree with TRBD2. Trimming at V came to 1 base and at J to 7 bases, leaving 4 bases not matched to a gene. Germline V gives CDR1 SGHNT, CDR2 YENEEA. CDR3 length equals 15 residues.

This chain links TRBV2 with TRBJ2-5; TRBD1 agrees at 10 bases. TRBJ2-7 explains the end of the DNA better; the J call may be wrong. This CDR3 region has 16 residues. Germline V CDR1 and CDR2: SNHLY, FYNNEI. Here the CDR3 DNA reads TGTGCCAGCACTGAGCCGGGGACAGGGGACGGATACGAGCAGTACTTC. Amino acid sequence: CASTEPGTGDGYEQYF.

This clone has just one count. The rearrangement joins TRBV27 to TRBJ2-7; possibly TRBD2 for D (6 bases). Germline CDR1 and CDR2: MNHEY and SMNVEV (reference sequence). V was clipped by 6 bases and J by 4 bases, with 22 bases between them. The CDR3 sequence is 16 residues long. CDR3 nucleotide sequence: TGTGCCAGCAGCCCTAAGGGTTTCGGGAGCCAATACGAGCAGTACTTC. Its protein product is CASSPKGFGSQYEQYF.

The chain is built from TRBV30 and TRBJ2-1, with D tentatively TRBD2 (6 bases). CDR1 GTSNPN and CDR2 SVGIG come from the germline V gene (reference sequence). The CDR3 is made up of 13 amino acids. V lost 3 bases and J 3 bases, leaving 9 bases between the germline ends. In DNA form, the CDR3 reads TGTGCCTGGAGCCGGGGGTACTACAATGAGCAGTTCTTC. Protein product: CAWSRGYYNEQFF.

This chain connects TRBV5-1 to TRBJ1-6; D gene ambiguous. V was pared by 1 base and J by 11 bases, with 16 bases between. This CDR3 has 15 residues. The germline V gene has CDR1 SGHRS and CDR2 YFSETQ. Here the CDR3 DNA reads TGCGCCAGCAGCTTGACAGAAGGAAGTGGTGCACCCCTCCACTTT. Translating gives CASSLTEGSGAPLHF.

This chain links TRBV28 with TRBJ2-5; a weak D match, TRBD2 (5 bases). Germline CDR1 and CDR2: MDHEN and SYDVKM. V dropped 7 bases and J dropped 5 bases, with 11 bases sitting between them. This CDR3 is 12 amino acids long. CDR3 DNA: TGTGCCAGCAAGAGGGCTCGGGAGACCCAGTACTTC. The encoded protein is CASKRARETQYF.

The chain links TRBV29-1 to TRBJ1-2, with 8 positions matching TRBD1. Germline CDR1 SQVTM, CDR2 ANQGSEA. CDR3 length: 13 residues. V was clipped by 4 bases and J by 6 bases; unmatched bases: 7. The CDR3 nucleotides read TGCAGCGTTGGGGACAGGCCAACGGATGGCTACACCTTC. Amino acids: CSVGDRPTDGYTF.

The chain uses TRBV5-8 and TRBJ2-7, with a possible D match to TRBD2 (6 bases). This CDR3 has 15 residues. V was clipped by 4 bases and J by 2 bases, with 16 bases between them. Germline CDR1 reads SGHTS; CDR2 reads YDEGEE. This chain's CDR3 is CASSTGGGLAYEQYF. Here the CDR3 DNA reads TGTGCCAGCAGCACCGGTGGGGGACTCGCCTACGAGCAGTACTTC.

The gene calls are TRBV6-1 and TRBJ1-1, with 9 bases matching TRBD1. The CDR3 is made up of 13 amino acids. V lost 7 bases and J lost 6; bases outside the gene matches: 6. Germline assignment: CDR1 MNHNS and CDR2 SASEGT. The CDR3 DNA sequence: TGTGCCAGCATTGACAGGGGGGCCTCTGAAGCTTTCTTT. Its protein product is CASIDRGASEAFF.

The chain couples TRBV18 to TRBJ1-1, with D perhaps TRBD1 (5 bases). CDR1 is KGHSH and CDR2 is LQKENI in the germline V gene. Trimming stripped 2 bases from V and 3 bases from J, with 7 bases between. The CDR3 sequence is 13 residues long. CDR3 sequence: CASSPSRDTEAFF. For the CDR3, the DNA is TGTGCCAGCTCACCAAGCAGGGACACTGAAGCTTTCTTT.

This chain links TRBV4-1 with TRBJ2-3; D unresolved. Trimming took 11 bases from V and 1 from J, leaving 10 bases between them. Per germline, CDR1 MGHRA and CDR2 YSYEKL. The CDR3 runs 12 residues. The CDR3 region is CAGSGGTDTQYF. In DNA, the CDR3 is TGCGCCGGTTCTGGAGGCACAGATACGCAGTATTTT.

The rearrangement links TRBV5-8 to TRBJ1-5, with a tentative D call TRBD1 (5 bases). Looked up from germline, CDR1 is SGHTS and CDR2 is YDEGEE. V shed 0 bases and J shed 7 bases, with 20 bases lying between them. The CDR3 totals 17 residues. The CDR3 nucleotides are TGTGCCAGCAGCTTGGTAGTAGGGGATTGGGGTACGCAGCCCCAGCATTTT. This encodes CASSLVVGDWGTQPQHF.

This clone came up once. The chain recombines TRBV27 with TRBJ1-5; TRBD1 matches 8 bases. Germline CDR1 reads MNHEY; CDR2 reads SMNVEV (reference sequence). With 4 bases clipped from V and 3 bases from J, the junction kept 5 bases outside the gene matches. The CDR3 has 15 residues. In DNA, the CDR3 is TGTGCCAGCAGTTCCGACAGGGGACTCAATCAGCCCCAGCATTTT. It specifies CASSSDRGLNQPQHF.